The present T cell receptor (beta chain) was sequenced within a study of OX40 agonist ivuxolimab in advanced cancers. Germline V gene data show CDR1 as SGHAT and CDR2 as FQNNGV. Unmatched junction bases numbered 3, after V lost 1 base and J lost 6 bases. The CDR3 totals 14 residues. Clones were read by immunoSEQ multiplex PCR, and TCRdb kept only the in-frame ones, dropping some. The sample includes some 70,000 clones, about 85% of them seen just once. The chain uses TRBV11-2 and TRBJ2-4, with 7 bases lining up with TRBD1. The sample was CD4+ or CD8+ T cells sorted from blood, taken in a trial of the OX40 agonist ivuxolimab. The receptor's source is an adult with an advanced solid tumor such as melanoma, head and neck, liver or kidney cancer. The CDR3 protein is CASSLGRDRNIQYF. Here the CDR3 DNA reads TGTGCCAGCAGCTTAGGCAGGGACAGAAACATTCAGTACTTC.